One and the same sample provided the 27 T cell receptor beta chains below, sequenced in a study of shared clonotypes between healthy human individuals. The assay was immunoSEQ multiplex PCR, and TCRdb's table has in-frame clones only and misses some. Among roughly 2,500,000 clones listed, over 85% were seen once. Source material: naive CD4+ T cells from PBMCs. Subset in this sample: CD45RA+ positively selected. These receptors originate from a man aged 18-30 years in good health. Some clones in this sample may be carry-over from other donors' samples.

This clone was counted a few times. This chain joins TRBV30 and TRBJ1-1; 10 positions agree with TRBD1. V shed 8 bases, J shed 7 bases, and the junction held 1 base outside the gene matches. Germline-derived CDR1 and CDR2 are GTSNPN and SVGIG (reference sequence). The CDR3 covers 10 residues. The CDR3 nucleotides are TGTGCCGGGACAGGGGTTGAAGCTTTCTTT. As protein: CAGTGVEAFF.

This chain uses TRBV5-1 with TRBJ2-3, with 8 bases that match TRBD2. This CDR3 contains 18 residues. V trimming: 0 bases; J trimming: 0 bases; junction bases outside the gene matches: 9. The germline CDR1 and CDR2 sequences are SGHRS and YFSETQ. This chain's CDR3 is CASSLGGLAGSSTDTQYF. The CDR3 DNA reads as TGCGCCAGCAGCTTGGGGGGTCTAGCGGGTTCTAGCACAGATACGCAGTATTTT.

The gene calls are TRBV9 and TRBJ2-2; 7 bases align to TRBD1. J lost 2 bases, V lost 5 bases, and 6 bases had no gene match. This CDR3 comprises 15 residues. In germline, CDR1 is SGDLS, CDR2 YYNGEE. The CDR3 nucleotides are TGTGCCAGCAGGGGGGACAGAGCTAACACCGGGGAGCTGTTTTTT. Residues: CASRGDRANTGELFF.

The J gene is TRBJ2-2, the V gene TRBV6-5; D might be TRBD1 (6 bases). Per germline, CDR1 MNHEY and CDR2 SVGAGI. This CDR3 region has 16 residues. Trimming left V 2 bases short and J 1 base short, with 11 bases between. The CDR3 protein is CASSYPRGGNTGELFF. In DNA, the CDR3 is TGTGCCAGCAGTTACCCTAGAGGGGGGAACACCGGGGAGCTGTTTTTT.

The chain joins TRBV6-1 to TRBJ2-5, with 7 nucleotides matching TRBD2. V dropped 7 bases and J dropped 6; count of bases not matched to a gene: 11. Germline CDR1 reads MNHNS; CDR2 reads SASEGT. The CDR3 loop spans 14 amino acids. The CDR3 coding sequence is TGTGCCAGCAAGAGGGACTACGGAAAGCAGACCCAGTACTTC. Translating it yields CASKRDYGKQTQYF.

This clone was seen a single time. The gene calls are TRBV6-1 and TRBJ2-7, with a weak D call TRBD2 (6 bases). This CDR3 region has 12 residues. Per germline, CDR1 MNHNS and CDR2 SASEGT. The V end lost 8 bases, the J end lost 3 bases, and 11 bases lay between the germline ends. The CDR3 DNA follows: TGTGCCAGCGGCTGGGAGGTCTACGAGCAGTACTTC. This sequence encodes CASGWEVYEQYF.

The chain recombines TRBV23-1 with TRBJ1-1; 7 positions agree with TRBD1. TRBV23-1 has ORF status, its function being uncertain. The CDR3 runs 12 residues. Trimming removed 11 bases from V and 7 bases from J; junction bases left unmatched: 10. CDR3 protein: CAAPGGKGEAFF. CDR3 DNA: TGCGCCGCCCCAGGGGGAAAGGGTGAAGCTTTCTTT.

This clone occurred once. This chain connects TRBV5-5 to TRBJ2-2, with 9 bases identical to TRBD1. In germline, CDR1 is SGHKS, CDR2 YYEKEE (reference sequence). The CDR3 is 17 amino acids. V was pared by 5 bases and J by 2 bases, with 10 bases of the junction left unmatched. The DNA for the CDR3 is TGTGCCAGCAGATCTCGCCGGGACAGGGTTAACACCGGGGAGCTGTTTTTT. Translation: CASRSRRDRVNTGELFF.

CDR3 residues: CASSGSGRTHNEQFF. As DNA, the CDR3 is TGTGCCAGCAGCGGTAGCGGGAGAACCCACAATGAGCAGTTCTTC. The chain carries TRBV7-2 and TRBJ2-1, with 9 bases identical to TRBD2. This CDR3 is 15 amino acids long. Germline loops: CDR1 SGHTA, CDR2 FQGNSA. V shed 5 bases, J shed 5 bases, and the junction held 7 bases outside the gene matches. The full variable domain, rest sourced from reference TRBV7-2 and TRBJ2-1, is GAGVSQSPSNKVTEKGKDVELRCDPISGHTALYWYRQSLGQGLEFLIYFQGNSAPDKSGLPSDRFSAERTGGSVSTLTIQRTQQEDSAVYLCASSGSGRTHNEQFFGPGTRLTVL.

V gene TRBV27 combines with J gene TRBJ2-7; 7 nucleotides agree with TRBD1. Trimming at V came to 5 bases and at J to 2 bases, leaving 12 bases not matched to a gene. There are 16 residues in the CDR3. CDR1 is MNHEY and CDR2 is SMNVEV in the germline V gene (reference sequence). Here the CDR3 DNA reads TGTGCCAGCAGTACCCGACAGGGCCTAAAAGCCTACGAGCAGTACTTC. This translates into CASSTRQGLKAYEQYF.

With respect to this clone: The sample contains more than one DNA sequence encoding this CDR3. CDR3 residues: CASSLAGATDTQYF. The CDR3 DNA follows: TGTGCCAGCAGCTTAGCGGGAGCGACAGATACGCAGTATTTT. This chain joins TRBV7-2 and TRBJ2-3; D perhaps matches TRBD2 (5 bases). There are 14 residues in the CDR3. Germline V gene lookup returns CDR1 SGHTA and CDR2 FQGNSA. V lost 0 bases and J lost 3, with 7 bases in between.

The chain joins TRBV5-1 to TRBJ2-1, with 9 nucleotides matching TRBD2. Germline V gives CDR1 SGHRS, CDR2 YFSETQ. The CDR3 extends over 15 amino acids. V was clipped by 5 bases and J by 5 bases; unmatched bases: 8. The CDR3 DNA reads TGCGCCAGCAGGCTCCTGCGGGAGGGGAACAATGAGCAGTTCTTC. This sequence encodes CASRLLREGNNEQFF. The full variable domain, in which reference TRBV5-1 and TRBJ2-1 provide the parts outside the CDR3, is KAGVTQTPRYLIKTRGQQVTLSCSPISGHRSVSWYQQTPGQGLQFLFEYFSETQRNKGNFPGRFSGRQFSNSRSEMNVSTLELGDSALYLCASRLLREGNNEQFFGPGTRLTVL.

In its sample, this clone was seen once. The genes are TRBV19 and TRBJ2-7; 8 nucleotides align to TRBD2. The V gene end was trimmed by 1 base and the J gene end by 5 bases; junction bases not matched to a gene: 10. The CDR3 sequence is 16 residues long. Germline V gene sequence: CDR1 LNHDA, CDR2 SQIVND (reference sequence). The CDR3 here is CASSIVRAGAYHEQYF. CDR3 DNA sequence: TGTGCCAGTAGTATAGTAAGAGCGGGAGCTTACCACGAGCAGTACTTC.

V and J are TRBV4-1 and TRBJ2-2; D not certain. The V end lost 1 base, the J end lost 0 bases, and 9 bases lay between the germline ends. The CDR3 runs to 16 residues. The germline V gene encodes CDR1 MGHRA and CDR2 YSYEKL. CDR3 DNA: TGCGCCAGCAGCCAAGTGGGTACGGCGAACACCGGGGAGCTGTTTTTT. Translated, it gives CASSQVGTANTGELFF.

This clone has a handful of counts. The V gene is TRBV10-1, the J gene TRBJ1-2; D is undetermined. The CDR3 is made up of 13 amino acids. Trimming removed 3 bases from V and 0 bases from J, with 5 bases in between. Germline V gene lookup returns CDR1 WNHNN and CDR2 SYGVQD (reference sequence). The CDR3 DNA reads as TGCGCCAGCAGTGAAAGGGCTAACTATGGCTACACCTTC. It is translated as CASSERANYGYTF.

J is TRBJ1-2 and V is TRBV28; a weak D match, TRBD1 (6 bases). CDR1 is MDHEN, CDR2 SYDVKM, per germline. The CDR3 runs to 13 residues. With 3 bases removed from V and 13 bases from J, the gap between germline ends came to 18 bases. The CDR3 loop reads CASSLGGAGLLTF. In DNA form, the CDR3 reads TGTGCCAGCAGTTTGGGGGGCGCTGGTTTACTCACCTTC.

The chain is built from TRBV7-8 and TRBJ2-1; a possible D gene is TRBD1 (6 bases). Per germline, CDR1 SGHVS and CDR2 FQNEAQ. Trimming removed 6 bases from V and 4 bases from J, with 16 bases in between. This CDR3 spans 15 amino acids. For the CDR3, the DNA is TGTGCCAGCAGTTACCGGGACACTTATTACAATGAGCAGTTCTTC. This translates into CASSYRDTYYNEQFF.

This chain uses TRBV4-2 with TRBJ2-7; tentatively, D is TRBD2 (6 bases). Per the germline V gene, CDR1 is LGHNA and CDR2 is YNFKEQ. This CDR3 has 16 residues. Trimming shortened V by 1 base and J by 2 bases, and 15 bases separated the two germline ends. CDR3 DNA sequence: TGTGCCAGCAGCCAAGGAGGAGCGGGCGGCGCCTACGAGCAGTACTTC. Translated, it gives CASSQGGAGGAYEQYF.

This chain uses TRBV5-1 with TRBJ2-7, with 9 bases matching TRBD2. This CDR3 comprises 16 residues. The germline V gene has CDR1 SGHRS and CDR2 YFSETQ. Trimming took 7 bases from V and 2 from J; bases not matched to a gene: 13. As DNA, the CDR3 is TGCGCCAGCGCAATCCCCAGCGGGAGGTTCCCCTACGAGCAGTACTTC. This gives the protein CASAIPSGRFPYEQYF.

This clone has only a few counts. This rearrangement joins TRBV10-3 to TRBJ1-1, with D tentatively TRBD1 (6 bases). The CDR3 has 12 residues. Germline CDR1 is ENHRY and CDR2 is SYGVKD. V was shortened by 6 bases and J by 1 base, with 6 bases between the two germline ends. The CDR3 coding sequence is TGTGCCATCAGGGGACAGAACACTGAAGCTTTCTTT. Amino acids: CAIRGQNTEAFF.

In nucleotides, the CDR3 is TGCAGTGCCACCTCCTTTGAGGAAGACACCTTC. Protein product: CSATSFEEDTF. The J gene is TRBJ1-2, the V gene TRBV20-1; D gene uncertain. CDR1 and CDR2 from the germline V gene are DFQATT and SNEGSKA (reference sequence). Trimming pared 6 bases from V and 12 bases from J, leaving 17 bases between. CDR3 length: 11 residues.

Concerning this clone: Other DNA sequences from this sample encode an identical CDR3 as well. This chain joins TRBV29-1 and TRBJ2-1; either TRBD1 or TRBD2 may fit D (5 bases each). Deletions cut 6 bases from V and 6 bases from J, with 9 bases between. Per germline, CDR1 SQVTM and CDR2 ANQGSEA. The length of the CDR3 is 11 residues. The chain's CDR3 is CSVGERNEQFF. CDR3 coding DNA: TGCAGCGTGGGGGAACGCAATGAGCAGTTCTTC.

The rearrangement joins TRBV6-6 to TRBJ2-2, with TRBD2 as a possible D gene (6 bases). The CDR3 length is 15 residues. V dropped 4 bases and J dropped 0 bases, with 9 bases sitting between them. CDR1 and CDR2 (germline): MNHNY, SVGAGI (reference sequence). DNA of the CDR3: TGTGCCAGCAGTTTTGGCGGGGCGAACACCGGGGAGCTGTTTTTT. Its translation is CASSFGGANTGELFF.

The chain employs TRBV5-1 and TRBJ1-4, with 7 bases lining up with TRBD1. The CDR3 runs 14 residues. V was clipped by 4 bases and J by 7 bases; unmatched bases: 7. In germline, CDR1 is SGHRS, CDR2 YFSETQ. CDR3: CASSVLNRGEKLFF. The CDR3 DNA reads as TGCGCCAGCAGCGTACTTAACAGGGGTGAAAAACTGTTTTTT. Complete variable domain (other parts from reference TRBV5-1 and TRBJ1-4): KAGVTQTPRYLIKTRGQQVTLSCSPISGHRSVSWYQQTPGQGLQFLFEYFSETQRNKGNFPGRFSGRQFSNSRSEMNVSTLELGDSALYLCASSVLNRGEKLFFGSGTQLSVL.

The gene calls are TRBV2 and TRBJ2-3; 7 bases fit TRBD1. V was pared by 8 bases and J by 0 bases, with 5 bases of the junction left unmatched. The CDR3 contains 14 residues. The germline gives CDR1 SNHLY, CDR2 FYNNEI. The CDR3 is CASLGQVSTDTQYF. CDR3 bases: TGTGCCAGCCTTGGACAGGTCAGCACAGATACGCAGTATTTT.

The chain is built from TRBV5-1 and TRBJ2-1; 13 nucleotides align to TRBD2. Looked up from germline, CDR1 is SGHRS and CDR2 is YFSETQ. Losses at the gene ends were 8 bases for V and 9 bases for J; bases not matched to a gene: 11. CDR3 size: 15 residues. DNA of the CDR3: TGCGCCAGTGGCAAACCGGGACTAGCGGGAACTGAGCAGTTCTTC. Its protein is CASGKPGLAGTEQFF.

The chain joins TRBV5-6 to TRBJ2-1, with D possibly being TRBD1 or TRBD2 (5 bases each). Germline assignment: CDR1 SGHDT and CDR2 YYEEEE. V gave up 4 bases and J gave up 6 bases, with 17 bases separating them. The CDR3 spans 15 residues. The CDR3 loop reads CASSLSGFRANEQFF. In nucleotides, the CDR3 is TGTGCCAGCAGCCTATCGGGATTCAGGGCCAATGAGCAGTTCTTC.